Shown below are 11 T cell receptor beta chains from a single sample sequenced in a study of shared clonotypes between healthy human individuals. The table came from immunoSEQ multiplex PCR; TCRdb's copy has only in-frame clones and leaves some out. The profile shows roughly 1,100,000 clones, around four fifths of them singletons. The specimen sequenced was memory CD4+ T cells sorted from blood. Documented subset: CD45RA-negative fraction. The origin of the receptors is a man younger than 30 in good health.

The rearrangement joins TRBV5-1 to TRBJ1-1; D is possibly TRBD1 (5 bases). This CDR3 is built from 15 residues. V was shortened by 4 bases and J by 4 bases, with 17 bases between the two germline ends. Germline-derived CDR1 and CDR2 are SGHRS and YFSETQ. This CDR3 reads CASSTRGGVSTEAFF. The CDR3 bases are TGCGCCAGCAGCACCCGCGGGGGAGTTAGCACTGAAGCTTTCTTT.

The V call is TRBV5-6, the J call TRBJ1-5; unclear D gene. CDR1 and CDR2 (germline): SGHDT, YYEEEE. This CDR3 contains 15 residues. Between the trimmed V and J ends, which lost 4 bases and 0 bases, there was a span of 11 bases. The chain's CDR3 is CASSGRGNSNQPQHF. Here the CDR3 DNA reads TGTGCCAGCAGCGGAAGAGGGAATAGCAATCAGCCCCAGCATTTT.

This clone was counted between two and nine times. The chain is built from TRBV28 and TRBJ2-7; D is possibly TRBD2 (5 bases). The CDR3 runs to 15 residues. With 5 bases removed from V and 0 bases from J, the gap between germline ends came to 14 bases. Looked up from germline, CDR1 is MDHEN and CDR2 is SYDVKM. The CDR3 loop is CASSPPGLFSYEQYF. The CDR3 nucleotides are TGTGCCAGCAGTCCCCCAGGACTGTTCTCCTACGAGCAGTACTTC. Full variable domain (outside the CDR3, taken from reference TRBV28 and TRBJ2-7): DVKVTQSSRYLVKRTGEKVFLECVQDMDHENMFWYRQDPGLGLRLIYFSYDVKMKEKGDIPEGYSVSREKKERFSLILESASTNQTSMYLCASSPPGLFSYEQYFGPGTRLTVT.

This clone turned up a few times. The chain links TRBV30 to TRBJ1-5, with D uncertain. Germline V gene sequence: CDR1 GTSNPN, CDR2 SVGIG (reference sequence). V was trimmed by 4 bases and J by 3 bases, leaving 10 bases between them. The CDR3 has 13 residues. In nucleotides, the CDR3 is TGTGCCTGGACCGAGGCAGTCAATCAGCCCCAGCATTTT. Its translation is CAWTEAVNQPQHF.

This clone has just one count. J is TRBJ1-4 and V is TRBV7-9; D is ambiguous. The V end was cut by 8 bases, the J end by 0 bases, with 13 bases between. CDR3 size: 15 residues. In germline, CDR1 is SEHNR, CDR2 FQNEAQ (reference sequence). The CDR3 nucleotides are TGTGCCAGCCGGCCAAAAAAGGCAACTAATGAAAAACTGTTTTTT. Protein: CASRPKKATNEKLFF. The whole variable domain, filled in from reference TRBV7-9 and TRBJ1-4, reads DTGVSQNPRHKITKRGQNVTFRCDPISEHNRLYWYRQTLGQGPEFLTYFQNEAQLEKSRLLSDRFSAERPKGSFSTLEIQRTEQGDSAMYLCASRPKKATNEKLFFGSGTQLSVL.

The genes are TRBV5-1 and TRBJ1-1; possible D gene TRBD1, 5 bases. Trimming removed 5 bases from V and 8 bases from J, with 16 bases in between. CDR3 size: 13 residues. Germline V lookup: CDR1 SGHRS, CDR2 YFSETQ. The CDR3 protein is CASRDLLGGEAFF. CDR3 coding DNA: TGCGCCAGCAGGGATCTTCTCGGGGGAGAAGCTTTCTTT. Combining the CDR3 with reference TRBV5-1 and TRBJ1-1 gives the whole variable domain KAGVTQTPRYLIKTRGQQVTLSCSPISGHRSVSWYQQTPGQGLQFLFEYFSETQRNKGNFPGRFSGRQFSNSRSEMNVSTLELGDSALYLCASRDLLGGEAFFGQGTRLTVV.

This clone has only one observation. The genes are TRBV28 and TRBJ2-7; possible D gene TRBD2, 5 bases. Germline CDR1 MDHEN, CDR2 SYDVKM. The CDR3 runs to 21 residues. V lost 7 bases and J lost 2, with 36 bases in between. The CDR3 loop is CASIPQGRVPTGVVSPYEQYF. In DNA form, the CDR3 reads TGTGCCAGCATCCCTCAAGGGCGGGTGCCGACCGGAGTTGTGAGTCCCTACGAGCAGTACTTC.

This clone was seen only a few times. This chain connects TRBV5-1 to TRBJ2-2; weak D call: TRBD2 (5 bases). Germline V gives CDR1 SGHRS, CDR2 YFSETQ. This CDR3 is 15 amino acids long. Trimming pared 5 bases from V and 3 bases from J, leaving 14 bases between. CDR3 loop: CASRLEAADTGELFF. The CDR3 DNA sequence: TGCGCCAGCAGACTGGAGGCCGCCGACACCGGGGAGCTGTTTTTT.

This chain connects TRBV7-2 to TRBJ2-3, with D perhaps matching TRBD2 (7 bases). V was clipped by 5 bases and J by 6 bases, with 21 bases between them. Germline V gene data show CDR1 as SGHTA and CDR2 as FQGNSA. The CDR3 length is 16 residues. The CDR3 reads CASSLVWGGGRDTQYF. The CDR3 DNA follows: TGTGCCAGCAGCCTAGTTTGGGGCGGGGGCCGTGATACGCAGTATTTT.

On this clone itself: A read error may produce the germline difference seen at one junction end. The J gene is TRBJ2-7, the V gene TRBV27, with TRBD2 matching over 14 bases. The CDR3 runs to 13 residues. Germline-derived CDR1 and CDR2 are MNHEY and SMNVEV (reference sequence). The CDR3 DNA reads TGTGCCAGCAGCGTGGGACTAGCGGGGGTACTTCCGTTC. Translating gives CASSVGLAGVLPF.

This clone was picked up one time. The CDR3 bases are TGTGCCAGTAGTGGGACAAACGCCTACGAGCAGTACTTC. This translates into CASSGTNAYEQYF. V and J are TRBV19 and TRBJ2-7, with D maybe TRBD1 (6 bases). CDR3 length equals 13 residues. Trimming pared 5 bases from V and 2 bases from J, leaving 10 bases between. Per the germline V gene, CDR1 is LNHDA and CDR2 is SQIVND (reference sequence). Filled out from reference TRBV19 and TRBJ2-7, the complete variable domain reads DGGITQSPKYLFRKEGQNVTLSCEQNLNHDAMYWYRQDPGQGLRLIYYSQIVNDFQKGDIAEGYSVSREKKESFPLTVTSAQKNPTAFYLCASSGTNAYEQYFGPGTRLTVT.